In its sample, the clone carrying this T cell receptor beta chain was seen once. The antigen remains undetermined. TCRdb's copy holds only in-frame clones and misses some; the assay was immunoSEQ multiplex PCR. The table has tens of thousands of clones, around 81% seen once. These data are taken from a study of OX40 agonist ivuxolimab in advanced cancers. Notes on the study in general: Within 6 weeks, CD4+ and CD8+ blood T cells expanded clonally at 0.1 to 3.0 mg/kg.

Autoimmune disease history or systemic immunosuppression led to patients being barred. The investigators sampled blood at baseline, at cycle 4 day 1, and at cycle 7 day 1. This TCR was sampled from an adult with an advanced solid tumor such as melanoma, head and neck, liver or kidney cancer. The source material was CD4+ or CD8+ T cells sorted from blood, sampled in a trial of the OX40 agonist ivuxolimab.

The CDR3 loop reads CASSPTRGSYEQYF. Here the CDR3 DNA reads TGTGCCAGCAGCCCGACGCGGGGCTCCTACGAGCAGTACTTC. The gene calls are TRBV9 and TRBJ2-7; D might be TRBD2 (6 bases). Germline lookup yields CDR1 SGDLS and CDR2 YYNGEE. V gave up 4 bases and J gave up 0 bases, with 11 bases separating them. This CDR3 region has 14 residues.